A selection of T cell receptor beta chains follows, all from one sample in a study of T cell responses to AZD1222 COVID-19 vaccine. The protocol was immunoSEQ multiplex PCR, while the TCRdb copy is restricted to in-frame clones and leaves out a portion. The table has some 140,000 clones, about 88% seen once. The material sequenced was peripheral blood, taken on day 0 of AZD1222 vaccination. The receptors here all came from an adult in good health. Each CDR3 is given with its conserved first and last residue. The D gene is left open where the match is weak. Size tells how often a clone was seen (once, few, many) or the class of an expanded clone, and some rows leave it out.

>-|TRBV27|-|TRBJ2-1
CASSLRDNYNEQFF
TGTGCCAGCAGCCTCCGGGACAACTACAATGAGCAGTTCTTC
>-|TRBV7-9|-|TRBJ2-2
CASSLRKGQGNTGELFF
TGTGCCAGCAGCCTAAGGAAGGGCCAGGGGAACACCGGGGAGCTGTTTTTT
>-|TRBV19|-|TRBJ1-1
CATQVGGANTEAFF
TGTGCCACCCAGGTCGGGGGAGCCAACACTGAAGCTTTCTTT
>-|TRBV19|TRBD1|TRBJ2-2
CASSLGQGIGELFF
TGTGCCAGTAGTTTAGGACAGGGGATCGGGGAGCTGTTTTTT
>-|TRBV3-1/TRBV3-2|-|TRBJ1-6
CASSQDFSPLHF
TGTGCCAGCAGCCAAGATTTTTCACCCCTCCACTTT
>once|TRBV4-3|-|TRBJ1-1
CASSPGQTNTEAFF
TGCGCCAGCAGCCCTGGACAGACAAACACTGAAGCTTTCTTT
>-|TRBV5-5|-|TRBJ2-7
CASSLASSYEQYF
TGTGCCAGCAGCTTGGCTAGCTCCTACGAGCAGTACTTC
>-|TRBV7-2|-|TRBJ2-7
CASSLGWGGNEQYF
TGTGCCAGCAGCTTGGGTTGGGGCGGGAACGAGCAGTACTTC
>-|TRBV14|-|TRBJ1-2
CASSLDRRGYTF
TGTGCCAGCAGCCTAGATCGTAGGGGCTACACCTTC
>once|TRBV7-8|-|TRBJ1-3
CASSLAGYNGNTIYF
TGTGCCAGCAGCTTGGCAGGGTATAATGGAAACACCATATATTTT
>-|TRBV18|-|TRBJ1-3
CASSPQGGNTIYF
TGTGCCAGCTCACCACAGGGCGGAAACACCATATATTTT
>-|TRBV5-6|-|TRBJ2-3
CASSSPSGVMDTQYF
TGTGCCAGCAGCTCTCCTTCGGGAGTTATGGATACGCAGTATTTT
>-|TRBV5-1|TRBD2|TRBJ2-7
CASSKLTSGAYEQYF
TGCGCCAGCAGCAAACTAACTAGCGGGGCCTACGAGCAGTACTTC
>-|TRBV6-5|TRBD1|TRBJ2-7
CASSYGDRTYEQYF
TGTGCCAGCAGTTACGGGGACAGGACCTACGAGCAGTACTTC
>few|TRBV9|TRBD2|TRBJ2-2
CASSQGLAGYDTGELFF
TGTGCCAGCAGCCAGGGACTAGCGGGGTACGACACCGGGGAGCTGTTTTTT
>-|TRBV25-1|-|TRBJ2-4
CASSEGRREAKNIQYF
TGTGCCAGCAGTGAAGGGCGGAGAGAAGCCAAAAACATTCAGTACTTC
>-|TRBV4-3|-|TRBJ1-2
CASSQDRANYGCTF
TGCGCCAGCAGCCAAGACAGGGCTAACTATGGCTGCACCTTC
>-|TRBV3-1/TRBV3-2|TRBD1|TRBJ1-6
CASSQAGQGNSPLHF
TGTGCCAGCAGCCAAGCGGGACAGGGAAACTCACCCCTCCACTTT
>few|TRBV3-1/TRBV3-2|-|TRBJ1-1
CASSQGISHGGTEAFF
TGTGCCAGCAGCCAAGGTATTAGTCATGGGGGCACTGAAGCTTTCTTT
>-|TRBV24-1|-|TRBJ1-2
CATSDGSFYGYTF
TGTGCCACCAGTGATGGCAGCTTCTATGGCTACACCTTC
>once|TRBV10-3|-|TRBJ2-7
CAIRNTGTDSSYEQYF
TGTGCCATCAGAAACACCGGGACCGACAGCTCCTACGAGCAGTACTTC
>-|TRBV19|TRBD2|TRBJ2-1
CASSIALAGGPNEQFF
TGTGCCAGTAGTATAGCCCTAGCGGGGGGGCCCAATGAGCAGTTCTTC
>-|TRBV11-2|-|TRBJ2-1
CASSSSEGEQFF
TGTGCCAGCAGCTCCTCCGAGGGTGAGCAGTTCTTC
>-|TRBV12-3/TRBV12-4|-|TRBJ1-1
CASSQTRDGEAFF
TGTGCCAGCAGTCAGACTCGGGACGGAGAAGCTTTCTTT
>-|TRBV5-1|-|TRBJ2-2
CASSSNSVANTGELFF
TGCGCCAGCAGCTCTAATTCTGTGGCGAACACCGGGGAGCTGTTTTTT
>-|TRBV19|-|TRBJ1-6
CASSERGGSPLHF
TGTGCCAGCAGTGAACGTGGGGGTTCACCCCTCCACTTT
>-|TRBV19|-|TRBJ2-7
CASRKDSKAQEQYF
TGTGCCAGTAGAAAGGACAGTAAGGCTCAAGAGCAGTACTTC
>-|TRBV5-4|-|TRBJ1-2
CASRGLRGGGYGYTF
TGTGCCAGCAGGGGCTTGAGAGGGGGTGGCTATGGCTACACCTTC
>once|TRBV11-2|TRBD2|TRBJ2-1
CASSLRLAGINEQFF
TGTGCCAGCAGCCTACGACTAGCGGGGATTAATGAGCAGTTCTTC
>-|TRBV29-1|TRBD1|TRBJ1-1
CSVVPTGQAFF
TGCAGCGTTGTTCCGACAGGGCAAGCTTTCTTT
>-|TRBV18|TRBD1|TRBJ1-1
CASSPPGQGGREAFF
TGTGCCAGCTCACCACCGGGACAGGGGGGAAGAGAAGCTTTCTTT
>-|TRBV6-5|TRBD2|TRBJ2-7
CASTPSGGGEQYF
TGTGCCAGCACCCCTTCGGGGGGAGGCGAGCAGTACTTC
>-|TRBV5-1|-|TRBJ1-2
CASSLGHLVGSGYTF
TGCGCCAGCAGCTTGGGACACCTCGTGGGGTCTGGCTACACCTTC
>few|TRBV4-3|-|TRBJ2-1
CASSQAGYEQFF
TGCGCCAGCAGCCAAGCAGGGTATGAGCAGTTCTTC